These 2 T cell receptor beta chains were all obtained from the same sample, sequenced in a study of OX40 agonist ivuxolimab in advanced cancers. The data were produced by immunoSEQ multiplex PCR, yet TCRdb's version contains in-frame clones alone and is incomplete. The sample carries about 69,000 clones, 75% to 90% recorded once. Here the sequenced sample was CD4+ or CD8+ T cells sorted from blood, taken in a trial of the OX40 agonist ivuxolimab. Receptor source: an adult with an advanced solid tumor such as melanoma, head and neck, liver or kidney cancer.

This chain connects TRBV6-1 to TRBJ2-7, with 9 bases aligning to TRBD1. V lost 6 bases, J lost 6 bases, and 12 bases stayed unmatched. CDR3 size: 15 residues. Germline V gives CDR1 MNHNS, CDR2 SASEGT. Here the CDR3 DNA reads TGTGCCAGCAGCCTCACCGGGACAGGGATAGGCGAGCAGTACTTC. Translating it yields CASSLTGTGIGEQYF.

This chain connects TRBV5-1 to TRBJ1-6; TRBD1 aligns across 7 bases. The CDR3 spans 16 residues. The V gene end was trimmed by 0 bases and the J gene end by 6 bases; junction bases not matched to a gene: 6. The V gene's germline CDR1 is SGHRS and CDR2 YFSETQ. The CDR3 region is CASSLATGTVNSPLHF. CDR3 DNA sequence: TGCGCCAGCAGCTTGGCAACCGGGACAGTTAATTCACCCCTCCACTTT.